A selection of T cell receptor beta chains follows, all from one sample in a study of CD8 T cells in Susac syndrome. TCRdb reprocessed the immunoSEQ multiplex PCR reads via MiXCR and lists one record per CDR3 protein. The data show 100,000 to 150,000 distinct CDR3 sequences, with about 94% seen just once and about 0.19% held by the top ten. Specimen: CD8+ T cells from PBMCs. Every receptor here comes from a human donor with Susac syndrome. Both conserved end residues are part of each CDR3. A D gene is named only where the DNA matches it firmly. Only part of the rows carry a size: once, few, many, or a class if the clone is expanded.

abundance: -; d_gene: -; v_gene: TRBV12-3/TRBV12-4; j_gene: TRBJ2-1; CDR3aa: CASIKRAVGTRRRDEQFF; CDR3nt: TGTGCCAGCATCAAAAGGGCTGTCGGGACAAGGCGTCGCGATGAGCAGTTCTTC
abundance: -; d_gene: -; v_gene: TRBV30; j_gene: TRBJ1-1; CDR3aa: CAGDEEAEDTEAFF; CDR3nt: TGTGCCGGGGACGAGGAGGCCGAGGACACTGAAGCTTTCTTT
abundance: -; d_gene: -; v_gene: TRBV11-2; j_gene: TRBJ2-5; CDR3aa: CASSLEGGSGDRETQYF; CDR3nt: TGTGCCAGCAGCTTAGAGGGAGGCTCGGGGGATAGGGAGACCCAGTACTTC
abundance: -; d_gene: -; v_gene: TRBV6-1; j_gene: TRBJ2-1; CDR3aa: CASSEGDSSYNEQFF; CDR3nt: TGTGCCAGCAGTGAAGGGGATAGCTCCTACAATGAGCAGTTCTTC
abundance: -; d_gene: TRBD1; v_gene: TRBV4-2; j_gene: TRBJ1-1; CDR3aa: CASSLGQGLTEAFF; CDR3nt: TGTGCCAGCAGCCTCGGACAGGGTCTTACTGAAGCTTTCTTT
abundance: -; d_gene: TRBD1; v_gene: TRBV5-6; j_gene: TRBJ1-2; CDR3aa: CASSLEFDRDSGYTF; CDR3nt: TGTGCCAGCAGCCTCGAATTTGACAGGGATTCCGGCTACACCTTC
abundance: -; d_gene: -; v_gene: TRBV4-1; j_gene: TRBJ1-2; CDR3aa: CASSRPGLSDYTF; CDR3nt: TGCGCCAGCAGCCGTCCGGGCCTCTCGGACTACACCTTC
abundance: -; d_gene: -; v_gene: TRBV12-3/TRBV12-4; j_gene: TRBJ1-1; CDR3aa: CASSLEGTEAFF; CDR3nt: TGTGCCAGCAGTTTAGAGGGCACTGAAGCTTTCTTT
abundance: -; d_gene: -; v_gene: TRBV5-6; j_gene: TRBJ2-7; CDR3aa: CAGTGRASSYEQYF; CDR3nt: TGTGCGGGAACCGGGCGGGCTTCCTCCTACGAGCAGTACTTC
abundance: -; d_gene: -; v_gene: TRBV20-1; j_gene: TRBJ2-7; CDR3aa: CSASEREQATYEQYF; CDR3nt: TGCAGTGCTAGTGAGAGGGAACAGGCTACCTACGAGCAGTACTTC
abundance: -; d_gene: -; v_gene: TRBV20-1; j_gene: TRBJ2-2; CDR3aa: CSASSYGGRWAGELFF; CDR3nt: TGCAGTGCTAGTTCCTACGGGGGGCGCTGGGCCGGGGAGCTGTTTTTT
abundance: -; d_gene: -; v_gene: TRBV25-1; j_gene: TRBJ2-7; CDR3aa: CASSEYLSSYEQYF; CDR3nt: TGTGCCAGCAGTGAATATTTGAGCTCCTACGAGCAGTACTTC
abundance: -; d_gene: TRBD1; v_gene: TRBV12-3/TRBV12-4; j_gene: TRBJ1-2; CDR3aa: CASSLTGQGYGYTF; CDR3nt: TGTGCCAGCAGCTTGACGGGACAGGGCTATGGCTACACCTTC
abundance: -; d_gene: -; v_gene: TRBV5-1; j_gene: TRBJ2-3; CDR3aa: CASSHRDYPDTDTQYF; CDR3nt: TGCGCCAGCAGCCACAGGGACTACCCGGACACAGATACGCAGTATTTT
abundance: -; d_gene: TRBD2; v_gene: TRBV7-2; j_gene: TRBJ2-3; CDR3aa: CASSYPGLSSGGRTDTQYF; CDR3nt: TGTGCCAGCAGCTACCCCGGCCTATCTAGCGGGGGGCGCACAGATACGCAGTATTTT
abundance: -; d_gene: -; v_gene: TRBV25-1; j_gene: TRBJ2-5; CDR3aa: CASSDMLWTQYF; CDR3nt: TGTGCCAGCAGTGACATGCTGTGGACCCAGTACTTC
abundance: -; d_gene: -; v_gene: TRBV7-9; j_gene: TRBJ1-1; CDR3aa: CASSLARGRGTEAFF; CDR3nt: TGTGCCAGCAGCTTAGCCCGGGGACGAGGAACTGAAGCTTTCTTT
abundance: -; d_gene: -; v_gene: TRBV4-2; j_gene: TRBJ2-1; CDR3aa: CASSEGHHSYNEQFF; CDR3nt: TGTGCCAGCAGCGAGGGACACCACTCCTACAATGAGCAGTTCTTC
abundance: -; d_gene: -; v_gene: TRBV20-1; j_gene: TRBJ2-3; CDR3aa: CSAAILGHTSTDTQYF; CDR3nt: TGCAGTGCCGCGATTTTGGGACATACTAGCACAGATACGCAGTATTTT
abundance: -; d_gene: TRBD2; v_gene: TRBV5-4; j_gene: TRBJ2-1; CDR3aa: CASSPPGRSYNEQFF; CDR3nt: TGTGCCAGCAGCCCCCCCGGGAGGTCCTACAATGAGCAGTTCTTC
abundance: -; d_gene: -; v_gene: TRBV9; j_gene: TRBJ1-1; CDR3aa: CASSPMAEAYRVRNTEAFF; CDR3nt: TGTGCCAGCAGCCCAATGGCGGAGGCTTACAGGGTGAGGAACACTGAAGCTTTCTTT
abundance: -; d_gene: -; v_gene: TRBV3-1; j_gene: TRBJ1-5; CDR3aa: CASSQDPGVGNQPQHF; CDR3nt: TGTGCCAGCAGCCAAGATCCGGGCGTAGGCAATCAGCCCCAGCATTTT
abundance: -; d_gene: TRBD1; v_gene: TRBV6-4; j_gene: TRBJ2-1; CDR3aa: CASSEGQGHNEQFF; CDR3nt: TGTGCCAGCAGTGAGGGACAGGGTCACAATGAGCAGTTCTTC
abundance: -; d_gene: -; v_gene: TRBV12-3/TRBV12-4; j_gene: TRBJ1-5; CDR3aa: CASSWVVEPNQPQHF; CDR3nt: TGTGCCAGCAGTTGGGTGGTAGAGCCGAATCAGCCCCAGCATTTT
abundance: -; d_gene: -; v_gene: TRBV4-1; j_gene: TRBJ1-5; CDR3aa: CASSQEEGIGNQPQHF; CDR3nt: TGCGCCAGCAGCCAAGAAGAGGGAATAGGCAATCAGCCCCAGCATTTT
abundance: -; d_gene: -; v_gene: TRBV27; j_gene: TRBJ2-3; CDR3aa: CASSLQGEDTQYF; CDR3nt: TGTGCCAGCAGTTTACAAGGGGAGGATACGCAGTATTTT
abundance: -; d_gene: -; v_gene: TRBV7-6; j_gene: TRBJ1-1; CDR3aa: CASSQGPRAGTEAFF; CDR3nt: TGTGCCAGCAGCCAAGGGCCGCGGGCGGGCACTGAAGCTTTCTTT
abundance: -; d_gene: -; v_gene: TRBV27; j_gene: TRBJ2-3; CDR3aa: CASSFIRRGLLGTSTDTQYF; CDR3nt: TGTGCCAGCAGTTTTATACGGAGAGGGTTACTCGGAACTAGCACAGATACGCAGTATTTT
abundance: -; d_gene: -; v_gene: TRBV20-1; j_gene: TRBJ2-7; CDR3aa: CSARKPLGKRPYEQYF; CDR3nt: TGCAGTGCTAGAAAACCGCTAGGTAAAAGACCCTACGAGCAGTACTTC
abundance: -; d_gene: TRBD1; v_gene: TRBV11-2; j_gene: TRBJ2-2; CDR3aa: CASSPWEGGSGELFF; CDR3nt: TGTGCCAGCAGCCCGTGGGAAGGGGGCTCCGGGGAGCTGTTTTTT
abundance: -; d_gene: -; v_gene: TRBV7-8; j_gene: TRBJ2-5; CDR3aa: CASSLGRRSQETQYF; CDR3nt: TGTGCCAGCAGCTTAGGACGAAGGAGCCAAGAGACCCAGTACTTC
abundance: -; d_gene: -; v_gene: TRBV7-9; j_gene: TRBJ1-3; CDR3aa: CASSPRANSGNTIYF; CDR3nt: TGTGCCAGCAGCCCGCGAGCGAACTCTGGAAACACCATATATTTT
abundance: -; d_gene: TRBD2; v_gene: TRBV20-1; j_gene: TRBJ2-7; CDR3aa: CSARGLVDYEQYF; CDR3nt: TGCAGTGCCCGAGGACTAGTCGACTACGAGCAGTACTTC
abundance: -; d_gene: -; v_gene: TRBV27; j_gene: TRBJ2-5; CDR3aa: CASSAGGRETQYF; CDR3nt: TGTGCCAGCAGTGCCGGGGGGCGAGAGACCCAGTACTTC
abundance: -; d_gene: -; v_gene: TRBV6-1; j_gene: TRBJ2-7; CDR3aa: CASSDTGLGEQYF; CDR3nt: TGTGCCAGCAGTGATACAGGGTTGGGCGAGCAGTACTTC
abundance: -; d_gene: TRBD1; v_gene: TRBV28; j_gene: TRBJ2-1; CDR3aa: CASRETGVAEQFF; CDR3nt: TGTGCCAGCAGGGAAACAGGGGTTGCTGAGCAGTTCTTC
abundance: once; d_gene: TRBD1; v_gene: TRBV20-1; j_gene: TRBJ2-7; CDR3aa: CSADWDSDSYEQYF; CDR3nt: TGCAGTGCTGACTGGGACAGCGATTCCTACGAGCAGTACTTC
abundance: once; d_gene: -; v_gene: TRBV5-6; j_gene: TRBJ2-5; CDR3aa: CASSLGGRGDETQYF; CDR3nt: TGTGCCAGCAGCTTGGGAGGGCGAGGGGACGAGACCCAGTACTTC
abundance: -; d_gene: TRBD1; v_gene: TRBV6-2/TRBV6-3; j_gene: TRBJ2-2; CDR3aa: CASSSGTGDTGELFF; CDR3nt: TGTGCCAGCAGTTCCGGGACAGGGGACACCGGGGAGCTGTTTTTT
abundance: once; d_gene: -; v_gene: TRBV2; j_gene: TRBJ2-5; CDR3aa: CASSERVAAQETQYF; CDR3nt: TGTGCCAGCAGTGAAAGGGTGGCGGCTCAAGAGACCCAGTACTTC